This T cell receptor beta chain derives from a study of blood T cell repertoires in COVID-19. The table came from immunoSEQ multiplex PCR; TCRdb's copy has only in-frame clones and leaves some out. In the table there are approximately 71,000 clones, roughly 86% of which are singletons. The germline CDR1 and CDR2 sequences are LNHDA and SQIVND (reference sequence). The V gene lost 1 base and the J gene lost 4 bases, with 13 bases spanning the gap. The CDR3 runs to 15 residues. The clonotype was recovered from a man aged 45-60 years with acute or convalescent COVID-19. The sequencing sample was made of peripheral blood. The V gene is TRBV19, the J gene TRBJ2-5; perhaps TRBD2 as D (5 bases). CDR3 sequence reads: CASSIGSGGGETQYF. CDR3 DNA: TGTGCCAGTAGTATAGGGAGCGGAGGAGGAGAGACCCAGTACTTC.